Included here is one T cell receptor beta chain sequence, with context. Its antigen is not identified. This sample is part of a study of cytomegalovirus exposure and HLA in healthy donors. This PCR relied on a set of 60 Vbeta primers and 13 Jbeta primers. Libraries were prepared by immunoSEQ multiplex PCR; TCRdb keeps only in-frame clonotypes and omits some of them. Recorded here are 45,000 to 65,000 clones; the top ten clones represent 9.5% to 15%. Overall study results and limits: Later analysis identified a missense DCLRE1C variant that was linked to TCR beta V- and J-gene trimming.

V lost 4 bases to trimming and J lost 0 bases, with 14 bases between them. CDR3 length: 16 amino acids. The germline CDR1 and CDR2 sequences are SNHLY and FYNNEI. The V gene is TRBV2, the J gene TRBJ2-3; no reliable D call. The sequencing sample was made of PBMCs. The TCR was taken from a man younger than 30 in good health and CMV-seropositive. CDR3 in amino acids: CASSALEATSTDTQYF. In DNA form, the CDR3 reads TGTGCCAGCAGTGCCCTCGAAGCCACTAGCACAGATACGCAGTATTTT.